This T cell receptor beta chain was profiled in a study of CD8 T cells in Susac syndrome. The sequenced target, TCR beta, came from blood CD8+ and CD4+ T cells. Through negative isolation, CD4+ and CD8+ T cells were obtained, while TEMRA cells were enriched using FACS. The V segment lost 3 bases and the J segment 2 bases; nucleotides outside the gene matches: 10. This CDR3 contains 17 residues. CDR1 and CDR2 from the germline V gene are SGHDN and FVKESK. After extraction with the RNeasy kit, about 0.45 to 1 ug of the RNA was reverse transcribed using random hexamers. Each CDR3 protein gets one entry after TCRdb re-called the immunoSEQ multiplex PCR reads with MiXCR. This sample carries around 270,000 distinct CDR3 sequences, 70% to 90% of them seen once, and the ten largest clones take about 0.17%.

The source material was CD8+ T cells from PBMCs. The sequence derives from a human donor with multiple sclerosis. V is TRBV14 and J is TRBJ2-5; 9 bases align to TRBD2. The CDR3, as DNA: TGTGCCAGCAGCCAGGGACCTTTAGCGGGGGAACAAGAGACCCAGTACTTC. Encoded protein: CASSQGPLAGEQETQYF.